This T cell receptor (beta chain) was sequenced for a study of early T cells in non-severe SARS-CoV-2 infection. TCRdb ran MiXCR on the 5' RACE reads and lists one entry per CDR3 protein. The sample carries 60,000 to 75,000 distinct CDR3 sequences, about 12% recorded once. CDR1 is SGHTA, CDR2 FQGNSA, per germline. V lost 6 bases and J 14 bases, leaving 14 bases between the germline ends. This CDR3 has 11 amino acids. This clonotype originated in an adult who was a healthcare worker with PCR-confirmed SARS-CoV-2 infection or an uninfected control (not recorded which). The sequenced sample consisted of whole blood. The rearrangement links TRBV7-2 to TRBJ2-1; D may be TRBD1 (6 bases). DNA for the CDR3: TGTGCCAGCAGTCTGGGGGCAGGGGAGTTCTTC. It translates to CASSLGAGEFF.